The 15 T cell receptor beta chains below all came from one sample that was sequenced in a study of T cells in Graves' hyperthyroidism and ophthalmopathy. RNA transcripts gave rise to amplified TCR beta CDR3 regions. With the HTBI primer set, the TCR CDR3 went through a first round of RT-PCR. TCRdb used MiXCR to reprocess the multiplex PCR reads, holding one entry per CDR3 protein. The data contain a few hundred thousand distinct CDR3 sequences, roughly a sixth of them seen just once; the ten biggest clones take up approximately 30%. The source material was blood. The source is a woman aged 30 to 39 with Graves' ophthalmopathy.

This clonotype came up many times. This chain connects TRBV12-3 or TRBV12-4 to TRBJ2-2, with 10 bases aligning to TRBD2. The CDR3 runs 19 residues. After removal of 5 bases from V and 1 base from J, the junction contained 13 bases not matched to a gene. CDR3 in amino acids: CASSPGTSAPLRNTGELFF. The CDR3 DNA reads TGTGCCAGCAGTCCAGGGACTAGCGCACCTTTACGGAACACCGGGGAGCTGTTTTTT.

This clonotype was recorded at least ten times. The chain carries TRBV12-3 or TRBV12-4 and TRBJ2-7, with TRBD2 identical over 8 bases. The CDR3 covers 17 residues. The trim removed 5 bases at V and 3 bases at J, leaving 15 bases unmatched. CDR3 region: CASSNPRTSSKHYEQYF. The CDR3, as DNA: TGTGCCAGCAGTAACCCGCGGACTAGCTCAAAGCACTACGAGCAGTACTTC.

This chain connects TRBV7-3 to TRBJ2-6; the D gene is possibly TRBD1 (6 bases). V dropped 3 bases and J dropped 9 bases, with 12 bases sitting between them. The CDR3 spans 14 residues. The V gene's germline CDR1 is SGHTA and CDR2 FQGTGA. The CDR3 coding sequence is TGTGCCAGCAGCTTGGACAGACGCAACAACGTCCTGACTTTC. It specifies CASSLDRRNNVLTF.

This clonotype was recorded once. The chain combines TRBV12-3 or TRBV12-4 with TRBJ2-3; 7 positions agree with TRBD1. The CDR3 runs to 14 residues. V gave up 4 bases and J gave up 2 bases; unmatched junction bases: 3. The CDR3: CASSSGTATDTQYF. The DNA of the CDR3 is TGTGCCAGCAGTTCCGGGACAGCCACAGATACGCAGTATTTT.

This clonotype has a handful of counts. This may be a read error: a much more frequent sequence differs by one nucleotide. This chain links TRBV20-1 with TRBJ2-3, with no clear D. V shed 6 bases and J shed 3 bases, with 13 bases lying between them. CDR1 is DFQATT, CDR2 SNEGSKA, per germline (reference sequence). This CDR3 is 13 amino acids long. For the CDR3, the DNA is TGCAGTGCCACGGACCCTGTGACAGATACGCAGTATTTT. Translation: CSATDPVTDTQYF.

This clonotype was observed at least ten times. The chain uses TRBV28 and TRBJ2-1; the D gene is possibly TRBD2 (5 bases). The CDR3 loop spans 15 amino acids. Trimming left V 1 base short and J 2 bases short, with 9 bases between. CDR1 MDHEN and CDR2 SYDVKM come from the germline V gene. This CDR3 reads CASSLFETTYNEQFF. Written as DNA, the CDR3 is TGTGCCAGCAGTTTATTCGAGACTACCTACAATGAGCAGTTCTTC.

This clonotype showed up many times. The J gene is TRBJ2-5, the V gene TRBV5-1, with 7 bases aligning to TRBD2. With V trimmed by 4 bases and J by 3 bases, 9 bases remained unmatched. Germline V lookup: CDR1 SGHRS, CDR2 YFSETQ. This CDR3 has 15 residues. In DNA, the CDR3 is TGCGCCAGCAGCCCCAGGGAGGGGATAGAAGAGACCCAGTACTTC. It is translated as CASSPREGIEETQYF. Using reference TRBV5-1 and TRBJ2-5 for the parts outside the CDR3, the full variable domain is KAGVTQTPRYLIKTRGQQVTLSCSPISGHRSVSWYQQTPGQGLQFLFEYFSETQRNKGNFPGRFSGRQFSNSRSEMNVSTLELGDSALYLCASSPREGIEETQYFGPGTRLLVL.

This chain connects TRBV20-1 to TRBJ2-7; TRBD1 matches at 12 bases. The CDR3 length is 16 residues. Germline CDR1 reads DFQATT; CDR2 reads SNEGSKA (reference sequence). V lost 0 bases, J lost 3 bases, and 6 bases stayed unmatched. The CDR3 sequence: CSARDRGQGAYYEQYF. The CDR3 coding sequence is TGCAGTGCTAGAGATAGGGGACAGGGGGCATACTACGAGCAGTACTTC.

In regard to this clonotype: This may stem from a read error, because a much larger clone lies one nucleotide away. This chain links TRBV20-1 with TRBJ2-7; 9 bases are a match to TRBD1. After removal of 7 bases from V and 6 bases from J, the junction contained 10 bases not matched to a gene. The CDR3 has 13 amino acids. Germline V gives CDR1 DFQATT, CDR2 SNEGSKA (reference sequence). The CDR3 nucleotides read TGCAGTGTCCAACCGGGACAGGGTGCCGAGCAGTACTTC. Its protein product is CSVQPGQGAEQYF.

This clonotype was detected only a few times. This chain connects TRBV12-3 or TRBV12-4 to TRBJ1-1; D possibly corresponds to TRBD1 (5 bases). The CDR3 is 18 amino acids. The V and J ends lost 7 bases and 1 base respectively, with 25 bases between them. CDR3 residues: CASNYFLGVEQPNTEAFF. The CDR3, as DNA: TGTGCCAGCAATTACTTCTTGGGGGTGGAACAGCCGAACACTGAAGCTTTCTTT.

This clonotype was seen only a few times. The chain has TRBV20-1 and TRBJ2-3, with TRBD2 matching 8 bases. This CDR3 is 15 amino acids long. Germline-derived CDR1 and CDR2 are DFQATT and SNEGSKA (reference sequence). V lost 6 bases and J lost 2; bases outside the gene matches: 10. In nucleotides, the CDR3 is TGCAGTGCCACCCCTACTAGCGGCACCACAGATACGCAGTATTTT. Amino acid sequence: CSATPTSGTTDTQYF.

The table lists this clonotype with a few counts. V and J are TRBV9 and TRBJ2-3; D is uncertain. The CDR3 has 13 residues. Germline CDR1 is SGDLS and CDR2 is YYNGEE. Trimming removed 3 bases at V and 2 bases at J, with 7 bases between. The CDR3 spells CASSDDFTDTQYF. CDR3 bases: TGTGCCAGCAGCGATGACTTCACAGATACGCAGTATTTT.

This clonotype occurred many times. DNA of the CDR3: TGTGCCAGCAGTGGGACTAGCGGCACAGATACGCAGTATTTT. As protein: CASSGTSGTDTQYF. The chain joins TRBV6-4 to TRBJ2-3; 9 bases map to TRBD2. The CDR3 runs 14 residues. CDR1 and CDR2 from the germline V gene are MRHNA and SNTAGT. The V and J ends lost 4 bases and 1 base, in that order; junction bases with no gene match: 0.

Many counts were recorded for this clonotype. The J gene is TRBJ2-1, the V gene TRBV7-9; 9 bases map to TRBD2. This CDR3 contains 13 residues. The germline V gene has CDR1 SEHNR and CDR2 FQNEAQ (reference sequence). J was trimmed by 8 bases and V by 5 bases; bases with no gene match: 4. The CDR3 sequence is CASSPSGTYEQFF. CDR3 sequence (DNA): TGTGCCAGCAGCCCTAGCGGGACGTATGAGCAGTTCTTC.

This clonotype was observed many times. CDR3: CASSFTGLGEQYF. The CDR3 DNA reads TGTGCCAGCTCATTCACAGGGTTGGGCGAGCAGTACTTC. The genes are TRBV18 and TRBJ2-7; D may be TRBD1 (6 bases). Germline V gene lookup returns CDR1 KGHSH and CDR2 LQKENI. The CDR3 is made up of 13 amino acids. The V and J ends lost 5 bases and 6 bases respectively, with 14 bases between them.